Listed here are 6 T cell receptor beta chains from one sample, sequenced in a study of T cell repertoires in cytomegalovirus infection. TCRdb ran MiXCR on the reads and lists one entry per CDR3 protein. The repertoire holds around 280,000 distinct CDR3 sequences, with around 10% as singletons. Sequencing input: PBMCs. These receptors originate from a human donor in good health (CMV status not recorded). Some clones in this sample may be carry-over from other donors' samples.

This rearrangement joins TRBV28 to TRBJ1-5, with D uncertain. The CDR3 covers 12 residues. Trimming took off 6 bases at V and 7 bases at J, with 10 bases between the two ends. CDR1 is MDHEN and CDR2 is SYDVKM in the germline V gene. The CDR3 DNA sequence: TGTGCCAGCAGCTCTGTAAGCCAGCCCCAGCATTTT. As protein: CASSSVSQPQHF.

This clonotype came up many times. The rearrangement links TRBV15 to TRBJ2-7; a weak D match, TRBD2 (6 bases). The V and J ends lost 5 bases and 5 bases respectively, with 19 bases between them. CDR1 is LNHNV and CDR2 is YYDKDF in the germline V gene (reference sequence). The CDR3 is 15 residues long. CDR3 nucleotides: TGTGCCACCAGCTCACCGCGCAGGGACTTCCACGAGCAGTACTTC. Protein product: CATSSPRRDFHEQYF.

This clonotype was picked up a small number of times. This chain connects TRBV3-1 to TRBJ2-7, with D tentatively TRBD1 or TRBD2 (8 bases each). This CDR3 spans 14 amino acids. Germline values: CDR1 LGHDT, CDR2 YNNKEL (reference sequence). V lost 1 base and J lost 7, with 14 bases in between. CDR3 DNA sequence: TGTGCCAGCAGCCAAGGAGCGGGGGACAGGGAGCAGTACTTC. This gives the protein CASSQGAGDREQYF.

This clonotype was detected ten times or more. The chain is built from TRBV6-2 or TRBV6-3 and TRBJ2-2; 8 nucleotides agree with TRBD2. The CDR3 contains 20 residues. V was pared by 2 bases and J by 3 bases, with 17 bases of the junction left unmatched. Germline loops: CDR1 MNHEY, CDR2 SVGEGT. The CDR3 coding sequence is TGTGCCAGCAGTTACCTCCCCGGACTCGCGGGGGGACGGGACACCGGGGAGCTGTTTTTT. It encodes CASSYLPGLAGGRDTGELFF.

The V and J genes are TRBV18 and TRBJ1-4, with 8 bases identical to TRBD1. The CDR3 is 14 amino acids. Germline V gives CDR1 KGHSH, CDR2 LQKENI. The V gene end was trimmed by 5 bases and the J gene end by 7 bases; junction bases not matched to a gene: 6. CDR3 sequence reads: CASSATQGAEKLFF. As DNA, the CDR3 is TGTGCCAGCTCAGCCACGCAGGGGGCTGAAAAACTGTTTTTT.

In its sample, this clonotype was seen a few times. V and J are TRBV7-9 and TRBJ2-5; tentative D call: TRBD1 (5 bases). Trimming removed 8 bases at V and 2 bases at J, with 15 bases between. The CDR3 length is 14 residues. Looked up from germline, CDR1 is SEHNR and CDR2 is FQNEAQ (reference sequence). CDR3 amino acids: CASDMGQDQETQYF. CDR3 DNA sequence: TGTGCCAGCGATATGGGGCAGGATCAAGAGACCCAGTACTTC.